This T cell receptor (beta chain) appears in the sequencing data of a study of CD8+ T cells in alopecia areata. Study-wide context: The graft donors were roughly 6-13-month-old C3H/HeJ mice with spontaneous alopecia, and their skin went to 7-10-week-old female C3H/HeJ mice.

CDR1 is FNHDT and CDR2 is SITEND in the germline V gene (reference sequence). This CDR3 region has 15 residues. The V and J ends lost 3 bases and 2 bases respectively, with 9 bases between them. Cutaneous lymph node cells were pooled, and they were sorted using CD4, CD8alpha, NKG2D, NKG2ACE and other markers. As to this clone: Its antigen is as yet unknown. Gene names follow the mouse nomenclature. The read ends 3 residues early relative to the CDR3; the germline J gene fills the gap.

Findings of the study overall: Mice gave a clearer picture of TCR sharing than patients did, possibly for HLA-related reasons. Researchers report lesional scalp, most notably alopecia totalis/universalis, outstripped normal scalp in clonality. Scalp sample data also include resident alphabeta T cells from normal skin.

RNA extraction was followed by reverse transcription into cDNA, which acted as the sequencing template. Assay: immunoSEQ multiplex PCR; the TCRdb copy retains only in-frame clones and omits some. The sample has around 290,000 clones, none seen only once. V gene TRBV19 combines with J gene TRBJ1-6; D is perhaps TRBD1 (6 bases). TRBJ1-6 is placed among ORFs of uncertain function. The sequence was collected from a C3H/HeJ mouse with alopecia areata. The MHC haplotype recorded for the strain is H2-k. The sequenced material came from CD4+ T cells sorted from a lymph node. Incomplete CDR3 DNA: TGTGCCAGCAGTACCGCAGGGGCCTATAATTCGCCC. This encodes CASSTAGAYNSP. The complete CDR3 protein is CASSTAGAYNSPLYF.